The 7 T cell receptor beta chains below were found in one sample sequenced in a study of blood T cells in healthy people across ages. A second PCR, run for roughly 7 to 12 cycles, used a sample-barcoded 5' primer plus a J-beta primer mix. TCRdb itself ran the 5' RACE reads through MiXCR, one entry per CDR3 protein. The sample holds around 1,500,000 distinct CDR3 sequences, approximately 30% seen once. The sample was blood. These receptor sequences come from a woman younger than 45 in good health.

This clonotype was counted a few times. The chain carries TRBV12-3 or TRBV12-4 and TRBJ1-5; tentative D call: TRBD1 (6 bases). This CDR3 spans 14 amino acids. Trimming left V 4 bases short and J 6 bases short, with 13 bases between. CDR3 nucleotide sequence: TGTGCCAGCAGTTACAGGGTACAAGGTCAGCCCCAGCATTTT. Protein: CASSYRVQGQPQHF.

This clonotype was counted a few times. The chain employs TRBV30 and TRBJ2-6; TRBD1 agrees at 7 bases. Looked up from germline, CDR1 is GTSNPN and CDR2 is SVGIG (reference sequence). V lost 2 bases and J lost 1; bases outside the gene matches: 5. The CDR3 totals 16 residues. The DNA of the CDR3 is TGTGCCTGGAGTAAAGGGGGCGGTTCTGGGGCCAACGTCCTGACTTTC. It codes for CAWSKGGGSGANVLTF.

This clonotype was seen many times. The chain links TRBV29-1 to TRBJ2-7; TRBD2 matches at 14 bases. The CDR3 is 14 residues long. Germline V lookup: CDR1 SQVTM, CDR2 ANQGSEA. Trimming took 6 bases from V and 1 from J; bases not matched to a gene: 2. CDR3 bases: TGCAGCGTGGGGACTAGCGGGGGATCCTACGAGCAGTACTTC. This translates into CSVGTSGGSYEQYF.

This clonotype has just a few counts. The chain employs TRBV30 and TRBJ2-7; no clear D. V lost 0 bases to trimming and J lost 8 bases, with 14 bases between them. This CDR3 region has 13 residues. Germline V CDR1 and CDR2: GTSNPN, SVGIG (reference sequence). Here the CDR3 reads CAWSVSPRVKQYF. The CDR3 nucleotides read TGTGCCTGGAGTGTAAGTCCGCGAGTCAAGCAGTACTTC.

Many counts were recorded for this clonotype. V and J are TRBV20-1 and TRBJ2-7, with TRBD2 matching over 8 bases. V trimming: 0 bases; J trimming: 4 bases; junction bases outside the gene matches: 5. Germline-derived CDR1 and CDR2 are DFQATT and SNEGSKA (reference sequence). CDR3 size: 14 residues. CDR3 region: CSARETSALYEQYF. The CDR3, as DNA: TGCAGTGCTAGAGAGACTAGCGCCTTATACGAGCAGTACTTC.

The V gene is TRBV9, the J gene TRBJ1-1; D not resolved. Deletions cut 3 bases from V and 7 bases from J, with 22 bases between. Per the germline V gene, CDR1 is SGDLS and CDR2 is YYNGEE. The CDR3 is 16 residues long. The CDR3 sequence: CASSALPSVGVGEAFF. CDR3 in DNA: TGTGCCAGCAGCGCACTCCCCTCAGTTGGAGTAGGTGAAGCTTTCTTT.

The sample holds many counts of this clonotype. The J gene is TRBJ2-5, the V gene TRBV7-2; D may match TRBD1 or TRBD2 (5 bases each). Germline-derived CDR1 and CDR2 are SGHTA and FQGNSA. V was clipped by 4 bases and J by 5 bases, with 17 bases between them. The CDR3 is 15 amino acids. The CDR3 is CASSSGRRTDETQYF. The DNA for the CDR3 is TGTGCCAGCAGCTCGGGACGGAGAACGGACGAGACCCAGTACTTC.